This T cell receptor (beta chain) emerged from a study of cytomegalovirus exposure and HLA in healthy donors. The PCR ran on 60 Vbeta and 13 Jbeta primers. The method was immunoSEQ multiplex PCR; TCRdb's version includes in-frame clones alone and lacks a portion of them. The repertoire holds about 140,000 clones, with over 70% as singletons. Germline loops: CDR1 SGHTA, CDR2 FQGTGA. The CDR3 covers 15 residues. The J segment lost 5 bases and the V segment lost 5 bases, leaving 5 bases of the junction unmatched. Concerning this clone: The antigen remains unidentified.

Study-level findings and limits: Segments of the TCR beta V type were, in most cases, productive about 90% or about 30% of the time in an earlier analysis.

Sequenced material: PBMCs. The gene calls are TRBV7-3 and TRBJ2-1; the match to TRBD2 covers 11 bases. This receptor was obtained from a male donor in good health and CMV-seronegative. The CDR3 DNA reads TGTGCCAGCAGCCCTACTAGCGGGGGCGACAATGAGCAGTTCTTC. This gives the protein CASSPTSGGDNEQFF.